This paragraph covers one T cell receptor beta chain sequence. This clone was counted a single time. The clone's antigen remains unknown. Base qualities are not provided; no much larger clone lies one nucleotide away. This entry comes from a study of blood T cell repertoires in COVID-19 (dated by TCRdb to the early 2020s). Study-wide context: Samples covering the acute and convalescent phases of COVID-19 were provided by collaborators in the United States, Italy and Spain. The material from the prospective study consisted of cDNA or gDNA derived from T cells, B-cell-depleted T cells, or PBMCs. Samples came from the ongoing ImmuneRACE study (first 160 participants) plus 1,254 subjects from 6 global collaborators. Deeply sampled blood TCRbeta repertoires from subjects exposed to, actively infected with, or recovered from COVID-19 were included in the dataset. The sample metadata nearly always contained a de-identified subject ID, COVID-19 status, age in years and sex. The repertoires were released in a freely available public database meant as a resource for research on the immune response to SARS-CoV-2. Where available, HLA class I and class II types were obtained from metadata supplied by the sample provider rather than from assay-based typing.

TCRbeta CDR3 regions were amplified from genomic DNA by means of the immunoSEQ Assay, a bias-controlled multiplex PCR. As for the original processing: Within the assay, amplification of reference gene primers was used to estimate how many nucleated cells each sample contained. To quantify the absolute abundance of each unique TCRbeta CDR3 rearrangement, sequence reads were collapsed and filtered. For each sample, productive Simpson clonality was calculated as the square root of Simpson's diversity index over productive rearrangements. TCRdb limited this immuneACCESS table to in-frame rearrangements with V and J called. A share of clones is missing; checked studies link under half to unresolved V genes, and the rest is unexplained. From that table come the V and J calls and clone size; the DNA was used to work out D and trimming. This sample holds 140,000 to 150,000 clones; 60% to 85% were observed only once. The top ten hold 16% of the sample.

CDR1 and CDR2 were assigned from the germline V gene (reference sequence) as LNHDA and SQIVND. V lost 6 bases and J lost 2 bases; the stretch between them is 11 bases long. There are 14 amino acids in the CDR3, from cysteine to phenylalanine inclusive. Only the CDR3 part of the read is kept: 42 bases, read in frame from the first base. Overall study results and their limits: Clinical and demographic metadata were provided uncurated, with the amount varying by source and participant.

The collaborating institutions used their own protocols to collect whole blood in K2EDTA tubes. Collaborator samples were shipped for TCRbeta analysis as frozen whole blood, isolated PBMCs, or DNA extracted from either sample type. This receptor chain uses TRBV19 and TRBJ2-1, and perhaps TRBD1 as D gene, on 6 matching bases. The source material was peripheral blood. This receptor was identified in a middle-aged man with acute or convalescent COVID-19. The CDR3 region has the sequence CASRSGTTYNEQFF. The sequence in DNA is TGTGCCAGTAGGTCCGGGACAACCTACAATGAGCAGTTCTTC.